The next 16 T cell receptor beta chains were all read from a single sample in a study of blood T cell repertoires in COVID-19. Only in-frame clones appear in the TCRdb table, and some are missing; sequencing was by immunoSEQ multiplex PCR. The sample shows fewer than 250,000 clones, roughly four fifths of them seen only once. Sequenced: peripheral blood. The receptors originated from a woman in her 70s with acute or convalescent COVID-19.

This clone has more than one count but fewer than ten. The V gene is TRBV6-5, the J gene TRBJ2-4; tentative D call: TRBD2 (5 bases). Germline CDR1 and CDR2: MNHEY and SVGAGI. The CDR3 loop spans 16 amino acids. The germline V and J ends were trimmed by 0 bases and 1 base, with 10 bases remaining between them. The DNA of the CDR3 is TGTGCCAGCAGTTACTCGAGGGATCTGGCCAAAAACATTCAGTACTTC. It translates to CASSYSRDLAKNIQYF.

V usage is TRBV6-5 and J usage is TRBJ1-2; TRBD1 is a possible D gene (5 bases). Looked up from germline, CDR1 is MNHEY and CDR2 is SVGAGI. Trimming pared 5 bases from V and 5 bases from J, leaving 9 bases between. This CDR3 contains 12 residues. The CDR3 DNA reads TGTGCCAGCAGTCCAGGGAAGTATGGCTACACCTTC. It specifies CASSPGKYGYTF.

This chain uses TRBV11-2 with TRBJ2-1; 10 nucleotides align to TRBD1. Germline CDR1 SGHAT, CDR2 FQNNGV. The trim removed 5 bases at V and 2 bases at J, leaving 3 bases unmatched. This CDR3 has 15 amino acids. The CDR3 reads CASSPTGGAYNEQFF. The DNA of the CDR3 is TGTGCCAGCAGCCCGACAGGGGGCGCCTACAATGAGCAGTTCTTC.

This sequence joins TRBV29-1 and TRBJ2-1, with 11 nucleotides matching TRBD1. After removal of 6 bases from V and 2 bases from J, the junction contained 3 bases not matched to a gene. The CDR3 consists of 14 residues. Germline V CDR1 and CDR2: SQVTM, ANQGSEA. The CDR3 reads CSVLGQGAYNEQFF. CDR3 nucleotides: TGCAGCGTGCTGGGACAGGGGGCCTACAATGAGCAGTTCTTC.

CDR3 sequence reads: CASSQTWDRGNYGYTF. CDR3 coding DNA: TGTGCCAGCAGCCAAACCTGGGACAGGGGGAACTATGGCTACACCTTC. This rearrangement joins TRBV4-2 to TRBJ1-2, with 11 nucleotides matching TRBD1. Germline V lookup: CDR1 LGHNA, CDR2 YNFKEQ. V shed 2 bases, J shed 2 bases, and the junction held 4 bases outside the gene matches. The CDR3 is 16 amino acids.

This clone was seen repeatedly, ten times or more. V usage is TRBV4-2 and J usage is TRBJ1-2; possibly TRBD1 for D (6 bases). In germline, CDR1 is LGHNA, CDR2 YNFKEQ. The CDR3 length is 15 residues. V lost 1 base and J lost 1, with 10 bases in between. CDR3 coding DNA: TGTGCCAGCAGCCAAGGACAGGACCATAACTATGGCTACACCTTC. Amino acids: CASSQGQDHNYGYTF.

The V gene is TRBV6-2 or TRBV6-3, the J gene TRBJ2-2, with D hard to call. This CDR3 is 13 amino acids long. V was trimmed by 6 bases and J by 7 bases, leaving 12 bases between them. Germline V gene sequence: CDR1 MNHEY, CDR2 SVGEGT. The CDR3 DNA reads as TGTGCCAGCAGCAAGTCGGGTAACGGGGAGCTGTTTTTT. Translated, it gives CASSKSGNGELFF.

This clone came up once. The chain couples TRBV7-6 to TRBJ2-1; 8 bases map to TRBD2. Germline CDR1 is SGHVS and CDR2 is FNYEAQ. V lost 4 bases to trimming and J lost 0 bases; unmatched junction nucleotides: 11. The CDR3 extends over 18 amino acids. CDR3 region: CASSWPGGSGSSYNEQFF. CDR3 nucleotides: TGTGCCAGCAGCTGGCCGGGTGGGAGCGGGAGCTCCTACAATGAGCAGTTCTTC.

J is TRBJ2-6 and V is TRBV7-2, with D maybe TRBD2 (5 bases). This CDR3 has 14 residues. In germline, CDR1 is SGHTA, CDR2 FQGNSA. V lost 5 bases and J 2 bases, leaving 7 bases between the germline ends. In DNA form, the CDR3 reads TGTGCCAGCAGCAGAGGGCCTGGGGCCAACGTCCTGACTTTC. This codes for CASSRGPGANVLTF. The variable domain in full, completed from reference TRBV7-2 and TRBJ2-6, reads GAGVSQSPSNKVTEKGKDVELRCDPISGHTALYWYRQSLGQGLEFLIYFQGNSAPDKSGLPSDRFSAERTGGSVSTLTIQRTQQEDSAVYLCASSRGPGANVLTFGAGSRLTVL.

CDR3 DNA sequence: TGTGCCAGCAGCCAAGCCGCGAGACAGGGTTGGCCAAACACCATATATTTT. This codes for CASSQAARQGWPNTIYF. This chain links TRBV3-1 (or the pseudogene TRBV3-2) with TRBJ1-3; 7 bases align to TRBD1. The germline V gene encodes CDR1 LGHDT and CDR2 YNNKEL (reference sequence). The CDR3 spans 17 residues. Trimming removed 1 base from V and 6 bases from J; junction bases left unmatched: 12.

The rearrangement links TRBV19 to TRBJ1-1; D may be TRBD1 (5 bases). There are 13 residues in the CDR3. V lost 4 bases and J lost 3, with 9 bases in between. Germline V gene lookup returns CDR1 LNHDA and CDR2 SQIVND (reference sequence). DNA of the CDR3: TGTGCCAGTAGTAGAGACAGTTACACTGAAGCTTTCTTT. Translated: CASSRDSYTEAFF.

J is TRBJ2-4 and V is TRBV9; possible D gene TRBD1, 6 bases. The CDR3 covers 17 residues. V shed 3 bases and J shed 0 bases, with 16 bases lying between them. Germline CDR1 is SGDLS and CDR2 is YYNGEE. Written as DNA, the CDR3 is TGTGCCAGCAGCGCCCCACAGGGAGCTATAGCCAAAAACATTCAGTACTTC. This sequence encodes CASSAPQGAIAKNIQYF.

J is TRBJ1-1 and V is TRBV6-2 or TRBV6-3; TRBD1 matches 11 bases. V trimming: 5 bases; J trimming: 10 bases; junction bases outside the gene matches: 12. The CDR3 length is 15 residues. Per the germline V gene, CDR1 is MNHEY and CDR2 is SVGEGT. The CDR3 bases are TGTGCCAGCAGTGAGGACAGGGGGCGAATCCCCGGAGCTTTCTTT. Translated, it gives CASSEDRGRIPGAFF.

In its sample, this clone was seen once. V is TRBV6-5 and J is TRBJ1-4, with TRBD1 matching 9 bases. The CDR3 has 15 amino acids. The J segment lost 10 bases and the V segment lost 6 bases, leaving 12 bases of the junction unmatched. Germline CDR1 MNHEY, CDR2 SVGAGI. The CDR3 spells CASSGTGRSEAKLFF. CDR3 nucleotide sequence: TGTGCCAGCAGCGGGACAGGGCGATCGGAAGCAAAACTGTTTTTT.

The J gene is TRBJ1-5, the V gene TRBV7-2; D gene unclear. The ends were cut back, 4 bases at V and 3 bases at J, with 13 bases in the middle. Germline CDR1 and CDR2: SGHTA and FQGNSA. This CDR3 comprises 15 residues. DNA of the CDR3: TGTGCCAGCAGCTCTACGTCATTAGCCAATCAGCCCCAGCATTTT. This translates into CASSSTSLANQPQHF.

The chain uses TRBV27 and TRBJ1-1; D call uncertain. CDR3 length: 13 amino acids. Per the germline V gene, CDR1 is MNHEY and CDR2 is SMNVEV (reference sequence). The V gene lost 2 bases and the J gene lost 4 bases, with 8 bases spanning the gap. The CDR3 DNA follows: TGTGCCAGCAGTTTAACGGCGGGCACTGAAGCTTTCTTT. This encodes CASSLTAGTEAFF.